The 9 T cell receptor beta chains listed next were all sequenced from one sample in a study of T cells in Graves' hyperthyroidism and ophthalmopathy. It was RNA transcripts that yielded the amplified TCR beta CDR3 regions. First-round RT-PCR targeting the TCR CDR3 was performed with the HTBI primer set. Each CDR3 protein gets one entry after TCRdb re-called the multiplex PCR reads with MiXCR. The table lists a few hundred thousand distinct CDR3 sequences, 15% to 19% of them singletons. Sequences were obtained from blood. The receptors originated from a young woman with Graves' hyperthyroidism.

In its sample, this clonotype was seen many times. The gene calls are TRBV2 and TRBJ2-6; D is unresolved. The CDR3 is 15 residues long. The V gene's germline CDR1 is SNHLY and CDR2 FYNNEI. Deletions cut 4 bases from V and 0 bases from J, with 7 bases between. The CDR3 spells CASSVQTSGANVLTF. The CDR3 DNA is TGTGCCAGCAGTGTCCAGACCTCTGGGGCCAACGTCCTGACTTTC.

The chain has TRBV6-5 and TRBJ1-3; perhaps TRBD1 as D (5 bases). This CDR3 region has 15 residues. CDR1 is MNHEY, CDR2 SVGAGI, per germline. The germline V and J ends were trimmed by 3 bases and 2 bases, with 11 bases remaining between them. CDR3: CASSYRGAAGNTIYF. As DNA, the CDR3 is TGTGCCAGCAGTTATCGAGGGGCCGCTGGAAACACCATATATTTT.

This clonotype was counted a few times. V usage is TRBV7-2 and J usage is TRBJ2-3; D might be TRBD2 (6 bases). This CDR3 has 16 amino acids. The germline gives CDR1 SGHTA, CDR2 FQGNSA. V lost 5 bases, J lost 2 bases, and 17 bases lay in between. The chain's CDR3 is CASSPHSPGVTDTQYF. The CDR3 DNA reads TGTGCCAGCAGCCCCCACTCGCCGGGAGTCACAGATACGCAGTATTTT. Looking up the rest from reference TRBV7-2 and TRBJ2-3 gives the full variable domain: GAGVSQSPSNKVTEKGKDVELRCDPISGHTALYWYRQSLGQGLEFLIYFQGNSAPDKSGLPSDRFSAERTGGSVSTLTIQRTQQEDSAVYLCASSPHSPGVTDTQYFGPGTRLTVL.

V is TRBV28 and J is TRBJ1-2, with TRBD1 matching over 11 bases. This CDR3 region has 16 residues. The J segment lost 3 bases and the V segment lost 6 bases, leaving 9 bases of the junction unmatched. Germline values: CDR1 MDHEN, CDR2 SYDVKM. The CDR3 here is CASRPGTGGEHYGYTF. CDR3 nucleotides: TGTGCCAGCAGACCCGGGACAGGGGGGGAACACTATGGCTACACCTTC.

Ten or more counts support this clonotype. The chain couples TRBV29-1 to TRBJ2-7, with D perhaps assigned TRBD1 or TRBD2 (5 bases each). Germline values: CDR1 SQVTM, CDR2 ANQGSEA. The V and J ends lost 7 bases and 5 bases respectively, with 24 bases between them. The CDR3 contains 15 residues. The CDR3 loop is CSAARQGQGEHEQYF. In DNA form, the CDR3 reads TGCAGCGCTGCCCGACAAGGCCAGGGAGAGCACGAGCAGTACTTC.

This clonotype was observed at least ten times. V is TRBV11-1 and J is TRBJ2-1; the match to TRBD1 covers 7 bases. Germline V gene lookup returns CDR1 SGHAT and CDR2 FQDESV (reference sequence). The CDR3 has 14 amino acids. V lost 4 bases to trimming and J lost 8 bases; unmatched junction nucleotides: 8. The CDR3 here is CASSWRTGFYEQFF. The CDR3 nucleotides read TGTGCCAGCAGCTGGAGGACAGGCTTTTATGAGCAGTTCTTC.

As to this clonotype: The germline gene is not matched at one end of the junction; a read error may be the cause. This chain uses TRBV7-9 with TRBJ2-7; tentative D call: TRBD1 (7 bases). The CDR3 extends over 15 amino acids. Germline loops: CDR1 SEHNR, CDR2 FQNEAQ (reference sequence). The chain's CDR3 is CASSQVRTGGGEQYF. The DNA of the CDR3 is TGCGCCAGCAGCCAAGTACGGACAGGAGGGGGAGAGCAGTACTTC.

This clonotype came up a few times. V usage is TRBV5-1 and J usage is TRBJ2-1, with 11 bases aligning to TRBD2. Germline-derived CDR1 and CDR2 are SGHRS and YFSETQ. The ends lost 2 bases at V and 9 bases at J; junction bases unmatched: 7. CDR3 size: 15 residues. CDR3 sequence (DNA): TGCGCCAGCAGCTTACTAGCGGGAGCGGGGGGTGAGCAGTTCTTC. Translating gives CASSLLAGAGGEQFF.

In its sample, this clonotype was seen a few times. The rearrangement uses TRBV5-8 and TRBJ2-1; 11 bases match TRBD2. The trim removed 0 bases at V and 12 bases at J, leaving 2 bases unmatched. The CDR3 length is 13 residues. CDR1 SGHTS and CDR2 YDEGEE come from the germline V gene. CDR3 in DNA: TGTGCCAGCAGCTTGGGGCTAGCGGGAGGGCAGTTCTTC. It translates to CASSLGLAGGQFF.